These T cell receptor beta chains were read from a single sample in a study of T cells in Graves' hyperthyroidism and ophthalmopathy. TCRdb used MiXCR to reprocess the multiplex PCR reads, holding one entry per CDR3 protein. The repertoire includes hundreds of thousands of distinct CDR3 sequences, roughly 14% of them detected once, and less than 15% sits in the top ten. The source material was blood. Source of these receptors: a man between 18 and 29 years old with Graves' ophthalmopathy. CDR3s include the opening cysteine and the closing phenylalanine or tryptophan. Fields, in order: clone size, V gene, D gene, J gene, CDR3 DNA, CDR3 protein. A D gene is named only where the DNA matches it firmly. The size of a clone is reported for some rows only, either as once, few or many, or as a class for expanded clones.

clone size: few; V gene: TRBV5-4; D gene: TRBD2; J gene: TRBJ2-7; CDR3 DNA: TGTGCCAGCAGCTTGGGACTTAGCGGGTCTTACGAGCAGTACTTC; CDR3 protein: CASSLGLSGSYEQYF
clone size: many; V gene: TRBV5-5; D gene: TRBD1; J gene: TRBJ2-5; CDR3 DNA: TGTGCCAGCCAGCGAACAGGGGGTGTAGAGACCCAGTACTTC; CDR3 protein: CASQRTGGVETQYF
clone size: many; V gene: TRBV6-1; D gene: TRBD1; J gene: TRBJ2-5; CDR3 DNA: TGTGCCAGCAGCAAAGACAGGGGGGATACCCTCATCGGGGAGACCCAGTACTTC; CDR3 protein: CASSKDRGDTLIGETQYF
clone size: many; V gene: TRBV2; D gene: TRBD2; J gene: TRBJ2-7; CDR3 DNA: TGTGCCAGCATTACCGGCGGGAGAGCCTACGAGCAGTACTTC; CDR3 protein: CASITGGRAYEQYF
clone size: -; V gene: TRBV10-2; D gene: -; J gene: TRBJ2-7; CDR3 DNA: TGCGCCAGCAGTGAGTCGGTACTCTACGAGCAGTACTTC; CDR3 protein: CASSESVLYEQYF
clone size: -; V gene: TRBV19; D gene: TRBD1; J gene: TRBJ1-1; CDR3 DNA: TGTGCCAGTAGTTTTCGGACAGGGGGGACTGAAGCTTTCTTT; CDR3 protein: CASSFRTGGTEAFF
clone size: many; V gene: TRBV3-1; D gene: TRBD2; J gene: TRBJ2-7; CDR3 DNA: TGTGCCAGCAGCTCTCGACTAGCGGGGGTACTGCACGAGCAGTACTTC; CDR3 protein: CASSSRLAGVLHEQYF
clone size: few; V gene: TRBV9; D gene: TRBD1; J gene: TRBJ2-7; CDR3 DNA: TGTGCCATCGACTCAGGACAGGGGGGCTACTACGAGCAGTACTTC; CDR3 protein: CAIDSGQGGYYEQYF
clone size: many; V gene: TRBV6-1; D gene: TRBD2; J gene: TRBJ2-3; CDR3 DNA: TGTGCCAGCAGTGAAACTAGCGGGGGCCCAGATACGCAGTATTTT; CDR3 protein: CASSETSGGPDTQYF
clone size: many; V gene: TRBV7-8; D gene: TRBD2; J gene: TRBJ2-1; CDR3 DNA: TGTGCCAGCAGCTTACTAGCGGGAGGGGGTAATGAGCAGTTCTTC; CDR3 protein: CASSLLAGGGNEQFF
clone size: few; V gene: TRBV5-1; D gene: TRBD2; J gene: TRBJ2-3; CDR3 DNA: TGCGCCAGCTTTCAACTAGCGGGGGAAGATACGCAGTATTTT; CDR3 protein: CASFQLAGEDTQYF
clone size: many; V gene: TRBV5-1; D gene: -; J gene: TRBJ2-1; CDR3 DNA: TGCGCCAGCAGCATACGGACAGTTCTTCATGAGCAGTTCTTC; CDR3 protein: CASSIRTVLHEQFF
clone size: many; V gene: TRBV20-1; D gene: TRBD2; J gene: TRBJ2-5; CDR3 DNA: TGCAGTGTTATTTCCCTAGCGGGACAAGAGACCCAGTACTTC; CDR3 protein: CSVISLAGQETQYF
clone size: -; V gene: TRBV7-3; D gene: TRBD1; J gene: TRBJ2-5; CDR3 DNA: TGTGCCAGCAGCCCGACAGGGGCCCAAGAGACCCAGTACTTC; CDR3 protein: CASSPTGAQETQYF
clone size: -; V gene: TRBV20-1; D gene: -; J gene: TRBJ1-6; CDR3 DNA: TGCAGTGCTAGTCCCCGCGTATGGGGGAGTAATTCACCCCTCCACTTT; CDR3 protein: CSASPRVWGSNSPLHF
clone size: -; V gene: TRBV5-1; D gene: TRBD2; J gene: TRBJ2-7; CDR3 DNA: TGCGCCAGCAACTTGGTTTCGGGGGGCTCCTACGAGCAGTACTTC; CDR3 protein: CASNLVSGGSYEQYF
clone size: -; V gene: TRBV7-2; D gene: -; J gene: TRBJ2-5; CDR3 DNA: TGTGCCAGCAGCTTTCGGGGGCCCGAGACCCAGTACTTC; CDR3 protein: CASSFRGPETQYF
clone size: many; V gene: TRBV7-9; D gene: TRBD1; J gene: TRBJ1-1; CDR3 DNA: TGTGCCAGCAGCCACGAGGCCCAGGGGGCTATGAACACTGAAGCTTTCTTT; CDR3 protein: CASSHEAQGAMNTEAFF
clone size: many; V gene: TRBV25-1; D gene: -; J gene: TRBJ2-7; CDR3 DNA: TGTGCCAGCAGTGATCAGGTAGCCTACGAGCAGTACTTC; CDR3 protein: CASSDQVAYEQYF